This T cell receptor beta chain was recovered during a study of T cells expressing NK-cell markers. TCRdb reprocessed the 5' RACE reads and keeps a single row for each CDR3 protein, giving no DNA. In all, the sample yields about 460,000 distinct CDR3 sequences. Study observations and caveats: The CD3+CD56-NKG2C+ fraction was also led by these clonotypes in a few donors.

The CDR3 runs 17 residues. Germline values: CDR1 KGHSH, CDR2 LQKENI. About this clonotype: The antigen is undetermined.

This clonotype was obtained from a woman aged 45-60 years in good health. Sequenced sample: blood T cells: a sorted CD56 or NKG2C T cell subset, CD4+ or CD8+ T cells, or bulk PBMC T cells (not recorded which). The chain combines TRBV18 with TRBJ2-2. CDR3 loop: CASSPPGGQLKAGELFF.